This T cell receptor beta chain is drawn from a study of T cell repertoires in cytomegalovirus infection. Study overall: Selected CMV epitopes included recently identified HLA-C-restricted ones as well as well-studied HLA-B-restricted ones. Both a matching HLA type and CMV infection were indicated by public TCR beta signatures.

TCRdb reanalysed the reads using MiXCR and keeps one entry per CDR3 protein. The sample lists more than 75,000 distinct CDR3 sequences; about 29% were seen once. This clonotype was counted a single time. Its antigen is not identified. The CDR3 extends over 13 amino acids. CDR1 is SGHNT and CDR2 is YYREEE in the germline V gene (reference sequence). Trimming took 2 bases from V and 0 from J, leaving 6 bases between them. General study findings and limits: Dominant in the ex vivo response were TCR beta clonotypes restricted by HLA-C and specific for CMV.

The TCR was taken from a human donor in good health (CMV status not recorded). Some clones in this sample may be carry-over from other donors' samples. The chain recombines TRBV5-4 with TRBJ2-7; D uncertain. The specimen was CD8+ T cells from cultured PBMCs, collected from culture after CMV antigen stimulation. The CDR3 nucleotides read TGTGCCAGCAGCTTTCCAGACTCCTACGAGCAGTACTTC. It specifies CASSFPDSYEQYF.